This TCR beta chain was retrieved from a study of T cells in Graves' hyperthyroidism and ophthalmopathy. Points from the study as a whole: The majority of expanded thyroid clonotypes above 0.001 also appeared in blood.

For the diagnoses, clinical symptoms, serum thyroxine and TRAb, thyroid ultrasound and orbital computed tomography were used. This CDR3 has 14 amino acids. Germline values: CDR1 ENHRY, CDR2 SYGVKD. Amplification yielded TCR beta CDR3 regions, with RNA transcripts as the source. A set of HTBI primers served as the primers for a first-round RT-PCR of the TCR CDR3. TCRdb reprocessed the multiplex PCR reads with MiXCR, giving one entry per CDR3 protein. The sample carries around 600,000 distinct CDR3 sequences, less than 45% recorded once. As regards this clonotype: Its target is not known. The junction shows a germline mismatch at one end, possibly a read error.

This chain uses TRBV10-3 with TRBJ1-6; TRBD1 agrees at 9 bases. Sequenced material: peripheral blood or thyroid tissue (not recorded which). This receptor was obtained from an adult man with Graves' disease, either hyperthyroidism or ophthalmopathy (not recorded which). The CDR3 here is CASSLTGGTSPLHF. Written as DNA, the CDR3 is TGTGCCAGCAGTCTTACAGGGGGCACTTCACCCCTCCACTTT.